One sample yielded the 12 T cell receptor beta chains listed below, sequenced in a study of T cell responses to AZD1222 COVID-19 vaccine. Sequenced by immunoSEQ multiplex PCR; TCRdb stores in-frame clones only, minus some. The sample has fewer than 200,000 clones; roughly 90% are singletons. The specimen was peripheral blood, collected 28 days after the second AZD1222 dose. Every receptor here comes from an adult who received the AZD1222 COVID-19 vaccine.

DNA of the CDR3: TGTGCCAGCAGCTTGGATGAGGGGGAGACCCAGTACTTC. As protein: CASSLDEGETQYF. The rearrangement uses TRBV5-4 and TRBJ2-5; D assignment may be TRBD1 or TRBD2 (5 bases each). Trimming stripped 0 bases from V and 5 bases from J, with 8 bases between. The CDR3 is 13 amino acids. The germline V gene encodes CDR1 SGHNT and CDR2 YYREEE (reference sequence).

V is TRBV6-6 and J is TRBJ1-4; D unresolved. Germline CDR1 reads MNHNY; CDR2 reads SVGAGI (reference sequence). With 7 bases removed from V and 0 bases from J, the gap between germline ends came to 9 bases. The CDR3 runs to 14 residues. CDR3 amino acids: CASKDLSTNEKLFF. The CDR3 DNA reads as TGTGCCAGCAAAGACCTCTCAACTAATGAAAAACTGTTTTTT.

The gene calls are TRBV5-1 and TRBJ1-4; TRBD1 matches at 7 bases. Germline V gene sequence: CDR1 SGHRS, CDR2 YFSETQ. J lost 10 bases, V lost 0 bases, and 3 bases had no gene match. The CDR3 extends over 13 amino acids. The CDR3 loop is CASSLGQGRKLFF. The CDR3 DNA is TGCGCCAGCAGCTTGGGACAGGGTAGAAAACTGTTTTTT. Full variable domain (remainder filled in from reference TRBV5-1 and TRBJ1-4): KAGVTQTPRYLIKTRGQQVTLSCSPISGHRSVSWYQQTPGQGLQFLFEYFSETQRNKGNFPGRFSGRQFSNSRSEMNVSTLELGDSALYLCASSLGQGRKLFFGSGTQLSVL.

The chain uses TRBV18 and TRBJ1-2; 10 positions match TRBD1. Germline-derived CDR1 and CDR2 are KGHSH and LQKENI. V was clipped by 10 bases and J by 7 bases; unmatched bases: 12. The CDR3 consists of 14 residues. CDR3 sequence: CATRGTGDQGGYTF. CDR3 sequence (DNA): TGTGCCACCCGAGGGACAGGGGATCAGGGTGGCTACACCTTC.

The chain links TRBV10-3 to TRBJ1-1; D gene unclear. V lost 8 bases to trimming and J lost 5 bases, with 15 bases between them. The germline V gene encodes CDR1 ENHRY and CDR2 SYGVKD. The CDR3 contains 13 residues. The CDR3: CAISEGVGTEAFF. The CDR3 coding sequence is TGTGCCATCTCAGAGGGCGTAGGAACTGAAGCTTTCTTT.

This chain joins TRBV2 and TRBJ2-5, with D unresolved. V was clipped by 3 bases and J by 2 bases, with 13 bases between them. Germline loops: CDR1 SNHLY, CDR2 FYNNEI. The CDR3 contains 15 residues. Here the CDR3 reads CASSDPEKMQETQYF. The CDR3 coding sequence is TGTGCCAGCAGTGACCCGGAGAAGATGCAAGAGACCCAGTACTTC.

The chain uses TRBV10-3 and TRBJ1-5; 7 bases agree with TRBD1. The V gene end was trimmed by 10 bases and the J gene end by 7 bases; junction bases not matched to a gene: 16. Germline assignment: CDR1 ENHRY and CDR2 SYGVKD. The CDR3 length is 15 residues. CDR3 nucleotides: TGTGCCACCCTAGGGGACAGACAATCGGGACAGCCCCAGCATTTT. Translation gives CATLGDRQSGQPQHF.

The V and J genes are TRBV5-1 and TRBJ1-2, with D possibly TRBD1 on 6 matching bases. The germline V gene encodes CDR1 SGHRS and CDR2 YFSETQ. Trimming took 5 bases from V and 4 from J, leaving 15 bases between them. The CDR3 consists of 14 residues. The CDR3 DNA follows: TGCGCCAGCAGGGTTTTGACAGGCGGCTATGGCTACACCTTC. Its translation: CASRVLTGGYGYTF.

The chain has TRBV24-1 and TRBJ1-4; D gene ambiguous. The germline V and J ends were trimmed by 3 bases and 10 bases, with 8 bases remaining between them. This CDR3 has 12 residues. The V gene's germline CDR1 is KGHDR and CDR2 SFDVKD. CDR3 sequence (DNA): TGTGCCACCAGTGATCGGAGCGGAAAACTGTTTTTT. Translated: CATSDRSGKLFF.

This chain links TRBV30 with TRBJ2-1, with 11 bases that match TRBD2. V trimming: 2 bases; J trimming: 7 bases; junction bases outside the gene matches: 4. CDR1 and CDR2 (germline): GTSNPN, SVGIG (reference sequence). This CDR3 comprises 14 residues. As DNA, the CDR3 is TGTGCCTGGAGTATAGCGGGGGGGGATAATGAGCAGTTCTTC. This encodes CAWSIAGGDNEQFF.

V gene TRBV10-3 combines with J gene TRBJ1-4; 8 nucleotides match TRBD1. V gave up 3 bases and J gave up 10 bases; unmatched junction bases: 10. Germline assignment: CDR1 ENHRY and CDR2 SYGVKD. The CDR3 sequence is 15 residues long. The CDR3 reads CAISEKERTGRKLFF. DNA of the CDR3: TGTGCCATCAGTGAAAAAGAAAGGACAGGGAGAAAACTGTTTTTT.

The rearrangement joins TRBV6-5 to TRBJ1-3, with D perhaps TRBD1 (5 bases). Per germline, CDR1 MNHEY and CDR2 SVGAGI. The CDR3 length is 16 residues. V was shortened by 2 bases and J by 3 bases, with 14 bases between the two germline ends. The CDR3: CASSYQVGGSGNTIYF. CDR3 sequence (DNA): TGTGCCAGCAGTTACCAGGTTGGGGGTAGTGGAAACACCATATATTTT.